This T cell receptor beta chain derives from a study of cytomegalovirus exposure and HLA in healthy donors. V was cut by 4 bases and J by 0 bases, with 10 bases left in between. Germline CDR1 reads MNHEY; CDR2 reads SVGAGI. The CDR3 consists of 16 residues. It was with 60 Vbeta and 13 Jbeta primers that the PCR ran. The repertoire was sequenced with immunoSEQ multiplex PCR; TCRdb's copy has only in-frame clones and lacks some. In the table there are more than 150,000 clones, around 80% of which are singletons. V and J are TRBV6-5 and TRBJ2-6; D not resolved. The receptor comes from a man aged 35-49 years in good health and CMV-seronegative. The specimen was PBMCs. The DNA for the CDR3 is TGTGCCAGCAGTTCCGTACGGAGCTCTGGGGCCAACGTCCTGACTTTC. Its translation is CASSSVRSSGANVLTF.